The 5 T cell receptor beta chains listed next were all sequenced from one sample in a study of T-cell memory formation after mild COVID-19. TCRdb ran MiXCR on the 5' RACE reads and lists one entry per CDR3 protein. The profile covers approximately 410,000 distinct CDR3 sequences, with about a quarter appearing a single time and around 12% taken by the ten largest. The sequenced material came from PBMCs or a T cell subset sorted from them (not recorded which). Receptors originate from an adult woman who had mild COVID-19 (a few samples of this study predate the infection). Cell type and time point are not known.

The gene calls are TRBV30 and TRBJ1-2; 7 bases line up with TRBD1. The germline V gene encodes CDR1 GTSNPN and CDR2 SVGIG (reference sequence). This CDR3 is 18 amino acids long. After removal of 1 base from V and 2 bases from J, the junction contained 16 bases not matched to a gene. CDR3 coding DNA: TGTGCCTGGAGTGGCCCCAAACCGGGACAGAACCACAACTATGGCTACACCTTC. Translation: CAWSGPKPGQNHNYGYTF.

The chain uses TRBV27 and TRBJ2-1, with unresolved D. CDR3 length: 13 residues. Trimming shortened V by 3 bases and J by 4 bases, and 7 bases separated the two germline ends. Germline V CDR1 and CDR2: MNHEY, SMNVEV (reference sequence). CDR3 sequence reads: CASSLAEYNEQFF. The CDR3 DNA follows: TGTGCCAGCAGTTTGGCCGAATACAATGAGCAGTTCTTC.

The DNA for the CDR3 is TGCGCCAGCAGCTTGGACAGGCCAAACACCGGGGAGCTGTTTTTT. Translated: CASSLDRPNTGELFF. This rearrangement joins TRBV5-1 to TRBJ2-2; tentative D call: TRBD1 (5 bases). CDR3 length: 15 amino acids. V was clipped by 0 bases and J by 2 bases, with 8 bases between them. CDR1 and CDR2 from the germline V gene are SGHRS and YFSETQ.

This clonotype appeared a few times. The chain carries TRBV11-2 and TRBJ2-1, with 13 bases matching TRBD2. V trimming: 3 bases; J trimming: 6 bases; junction bases outside the gene matches: 2. Germline V CDR1 and CDR2: SGHAT, FQNNGV. The CDR3 spans 15 residues. DNA of the CDR3: TGTGCCAGCAGCTTGACTAGCGGGAGGCTCAATGAGCAGTTCTTC. This translates into CASSLTSGRLNEQFF. Full variable domain (missing parts from reference TRBV11-2 and TRBJ2-1): EAGVAQSPRYKIIEKRQSVAFWCNPISGHATLYWYQQILGQGPKLLIQFQNNGVVDDSQLPKDRFSAERLKGVDSTLKIQPAKLEDSAVYLCASSLTSGRLNEQFFGPGTRLTVL.

Points on this clonotype: Sequence at one end of the junction differs from germline and may be a read error. The DNA of the CDR3 is TGTGCCAGCAGCTCCTCCTGGGGGACTAGCGGGGGAGTAACCAATGCGCAGTTCTTC. Its translation is CASSSSWGTSGGVTNAQFF. The chain has TRBV7-9 and TRBJ2-1; TRBD2 matches 14 bases. This CDR3 region has 19 residues. Germline V gene lookup returns CDR1 SEHNR and CDR2 FQNEAQ (reference sequence).